Listed below are T cell receptor beta chains from one sample, sequenced in a study of control samples from healthy donors and cancer patients. Profiled with immunoSEQ multiplex PCR; TCRdb holds only in-frame clones, not every one. This table has fewer than 120,000 clones, around nine tenths appearing once. Sequenced sample: PBMCs. The source is a woman aged 55 to 70 with lung cancer. Both conserved end residues are part of each CDR3. Each record gives: CDR3 length, J gene, V gene, D gene, clone size, CDR3 DNA, CDR3 protein. A D gene is named only where the DNA matches it firmly. Clone size is given for some rows only: seen once, a few or many times, or a class if the clone is expanded.

len: 13
j_gene: TRBJ1-5
v_gene: TRBV10-3
d_gene: -
abundance: -
CDR3nt: TGTGCCATCAGTGCCGCACAGAGGCAGCCCCAGCATTTT
CDR3aa: CAISAAQRQPQHF

len: 14
j_gene: TRBJ2-1
v_gene: TRBV19
d_gene: TRBD1
abundance: -
CDR3nt: TGTGCCAGTAGTATTGGGACAGCCAACAATGAGCAGTTCTTC
CDR3aa: CASSIGTANNEQFF

len: 16
j_gene: TRBJ1-2
v_gene: TRBV7-9
d_gene: -
abundance: -
CDR3nt: TGTGCCAGCAGCTCCGCATTGCGACAGTCGTTGTATGGCTACACCTTC
CDR3aa: CASSSALRQSLYGYTF

len: 15
j_gene: TRBJ2-1
v_gene: TRBV3-1/TRBV3-2
d_gene: TRBD2
abundance: -
CDR3nt: TGTGCCAGCAGCTCTAGCGGGCGTTGGGACAATGAGCAGTTCTTC
CDR3aa: CASSSSGRWDNEQFF

len: 16
j_gene: TRBJ1-1
v_gene: TRBV7-9
d_gene: -
abundance: -
CDR3nt: TGTGCCAGCAGCTTAGCCCGAAGACAGGTATGGACTGAAGCTTTCTTT
CDR3aa: CASSLARRQVWTEAFF

len: 16
j_gene: TRBJ2-6
v_gene: TRBV6-1
d_gene: -
abundance: -
CDR3nt: TGTGCCAGCAGTGAAGAGTCCGGCTCTGGGGCCAACGTCCTGACTTTC
CDR3aa: CASSEESGSGANVLTF

len: 14
j_gene: TRBJ1-6
v_gene: TRBV20-1
d_gene: -
abundance: -
CDR3nt: TGCAGTGCTAGTAGGGGATGGGATAATTCACCCCTCCACTTT
CDR3aa: CSASRGWDNSPLHF

len: 16
j_gene: TRBJ2-7
v_gene: TRBV11-2
d_gene: -
abundance: -
CDR3nt: TGTGCCAGCAGCTTAACTAGGGCAACCAGCTCCTACGAGCAGTACTTC
CDR3aa: CASSLTRATSSYEQYF

len: 16
j_gene: TRBJ1-2
v_gene: TRBV29-1
d_gene: TRBD1
abundance: once
CDR3nt: TGCAGCGTTGAAAGACGGATAGACAGGGGGCGTGCTGGCTACACCTTC
CDR3aa: CSVERRIDRGRAGYTF

len: 12
j_gene: TRBJ2-7
v_gene: TRBV2
d_gene: -
abundance: -
CDR3nt: TGTGCCAGTAAGGGAAACCTTTACGAGCAGTACTTC
CDR3aa: CASKGNLYEQYF

len: 17
j_gene: TRBJ2-6
v_gene: TRBV5-5
d_gene: TRBD1
abundance: -
CDR3nt: TGTGCCAGCAGCCAGGGACAGGGATACTCTGGGGCCAACGTCCTGACTTTC
CDR3aa: CASSQGQGYSGANVLTF

len: 14
j_gene: TRBJ2-6
v_gene: TRBV6-5
d_gene: TRBD1
abundance: few
CDR3nt: TGTGCCAGTGGACAGGGCGGCGGGGCCAACGTCCTGACTTTC
CDR3aa: CASGQGGGANVLTF

len: 15
j_gene: TRBJ1-1
v_gene: TRBV10-3
d_gene: TRBD1
abundance: -
CDR3nt: TGTGCCATCAGCGAAGGACAGGGGATGAACACTGAAGCTTTCTTT
CDR3aa: CAISEGQGMNTEAFF

len: 15
j_gene: TRBJ2-1
v_gene: TRBV7-2
d_gene: TRBD2
abundance: -
CDR3nt: TGTGCCAGCAGCTCCCCTAGCGGGGTCTACAATGAGCAGTTCTTC
CDR3aa: CASSSPSGVYNEQFF

len: 14
j_gene: TRBJ1-1
v_gene: TRBV9
d_gene: -
abundance: -
CDR3nt: TGTGCCAGCAGCGTAGGCCCGGGCGTCACTGAAGCTTTCTTT
CDR3aa: CASSVGPGVTEAFF

len: 17
j_gene: TRBJ1-5
v_gene: TRBV6-2/TRBV6-3
d_gene: -
abundance: few
CDR3nt: TGTGCCAGCAGTTACACGGCCATGGACAGTCCCAATCAGCCCCAGCATTTT
CDR3aa: CASSYTAMDSPNQPQHF

len: 17
j_gene: TRBJ1-2
v_gene: TRBV29-1
d_gene: TRBD1
abundance: -
CDR3nt: TGCAGCGTTGAAGGGTCATCCGAGACAGGGGGTTTCAATGGCTACACCTTC
CDR3aa: CSVEGSSETGGFNGYTF

len: 15
j_gene: TRBJ1-5
v_gene: TRBV2
d_gene: TRBD1
abundance: once
CDR3nt: TGTGCCAGCAGCGCGGACAGGGGGCGCAATCAGCCCCAGCATTTT
CDR3aa: CASSADRGRNQPQHF